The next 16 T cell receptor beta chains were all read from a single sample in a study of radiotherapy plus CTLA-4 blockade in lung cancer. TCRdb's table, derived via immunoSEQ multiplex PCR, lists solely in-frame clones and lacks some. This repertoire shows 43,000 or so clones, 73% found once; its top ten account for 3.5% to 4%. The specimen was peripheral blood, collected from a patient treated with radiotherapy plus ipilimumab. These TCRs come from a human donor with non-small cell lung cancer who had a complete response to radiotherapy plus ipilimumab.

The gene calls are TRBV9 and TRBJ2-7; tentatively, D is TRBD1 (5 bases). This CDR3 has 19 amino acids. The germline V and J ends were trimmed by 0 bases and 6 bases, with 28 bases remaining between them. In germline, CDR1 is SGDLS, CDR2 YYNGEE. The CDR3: CASSVASGFPIGASTEQYF. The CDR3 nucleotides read TGTGCCAGCAGCGTAGCGTCAGGGTTCCCCATCGGCGCGTCGACCGAGCAGTACTTC.

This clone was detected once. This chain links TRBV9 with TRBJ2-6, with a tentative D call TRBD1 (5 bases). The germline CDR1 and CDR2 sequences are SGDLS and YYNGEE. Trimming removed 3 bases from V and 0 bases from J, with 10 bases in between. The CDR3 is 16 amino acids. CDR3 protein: CASSDTGSSGANVLTF. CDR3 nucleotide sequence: TGTGCCAGCAGCGACACAGGAAGCTCTGGGGCCAACGTCCTGACTTTC.

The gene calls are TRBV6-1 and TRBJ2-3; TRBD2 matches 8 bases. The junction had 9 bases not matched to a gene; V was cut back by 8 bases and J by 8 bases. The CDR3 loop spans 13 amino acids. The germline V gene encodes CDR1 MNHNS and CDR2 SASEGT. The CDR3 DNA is TGTGCCAGCGCCCGGGAGGGGGTAGGTACGCAGTATTTT. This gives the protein CASAREGVGTQYF.

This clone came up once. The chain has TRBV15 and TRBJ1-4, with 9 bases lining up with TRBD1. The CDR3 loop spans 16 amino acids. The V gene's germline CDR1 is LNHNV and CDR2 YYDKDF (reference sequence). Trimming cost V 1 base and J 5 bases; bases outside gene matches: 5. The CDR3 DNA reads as TGTGCCACCAGCAGAGTAATAGGACAGGGGAATGAAAAACTGTTTTTT. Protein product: CATSRVIGQGNEKLFF.

CDR3 protein: CASSPTAGNYGYTF. The CDR3 nucleotides are TGTGCCAGCAGCCCCACGGCAGGGAACTATGGCTACACCTTC. The rearrangement uses TRBV27 and TRBJ1-2; the D gene is possibly TRBD1 (5 bases). The V end lost 6 bases, the J end lost 2 bases, and 13 bases lay between the germline ends. This CDR3 region has 14 residues. The V gene's germline CDR1 is MNHEY and CDR2 SMNVEV (reference sequence).

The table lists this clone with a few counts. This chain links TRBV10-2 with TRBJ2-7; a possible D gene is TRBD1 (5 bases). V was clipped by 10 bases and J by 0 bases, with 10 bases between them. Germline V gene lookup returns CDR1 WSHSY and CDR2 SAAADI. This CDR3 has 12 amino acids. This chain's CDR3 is CATRTPSYEQYF. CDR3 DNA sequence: TGCGCCACCAGGACACCCTCCTACGAGCAGTACTTC.

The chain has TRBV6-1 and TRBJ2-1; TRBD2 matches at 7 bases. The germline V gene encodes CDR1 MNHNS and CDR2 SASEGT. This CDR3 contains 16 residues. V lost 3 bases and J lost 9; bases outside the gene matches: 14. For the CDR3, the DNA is TGTGCCAGCAGTGACCGCCTAAATAGCGGGTGGGGTGAGCAGTTCTTC. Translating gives CASSDRLNSGWGEQFF.

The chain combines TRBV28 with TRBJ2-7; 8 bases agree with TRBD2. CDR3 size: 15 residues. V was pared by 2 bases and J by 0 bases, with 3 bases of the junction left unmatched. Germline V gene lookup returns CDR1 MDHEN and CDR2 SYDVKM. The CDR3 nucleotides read TGTGCCAGCAGTTTAATCCGGGAGGGCTCCTACGAGCAGTACTTC. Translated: CASSLIREGSYEQYF.

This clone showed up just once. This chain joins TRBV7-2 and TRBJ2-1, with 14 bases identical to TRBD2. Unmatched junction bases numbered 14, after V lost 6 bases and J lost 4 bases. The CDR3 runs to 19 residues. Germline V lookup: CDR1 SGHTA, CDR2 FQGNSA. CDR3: CASSKSVTSGRVGYNEQFF. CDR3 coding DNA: TGTGCCAGCAGTAAATCTGTGACTAGCGGGAGGGTAGGATACAATGAGCAGTTCTTC. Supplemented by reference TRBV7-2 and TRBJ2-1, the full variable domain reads GAGVSQSPSNKVTEKGKDVELRCDPISGHTALYWYRQSLGQGLEFLIYFQGNSAPDKSGLPSDRFSAERTGGSVSTLTIQRTQQEDSAVYLCASSKSVTSGRVGYNEQFFGPGTRLTVL.

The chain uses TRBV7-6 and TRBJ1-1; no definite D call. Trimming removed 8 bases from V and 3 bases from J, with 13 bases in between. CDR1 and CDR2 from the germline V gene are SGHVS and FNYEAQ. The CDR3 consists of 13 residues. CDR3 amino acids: CASRFLLDTEAFF. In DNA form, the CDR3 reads TGTGCCAGCCGGTTCCTTCTGGACACTGAAGCTTTCTTT.

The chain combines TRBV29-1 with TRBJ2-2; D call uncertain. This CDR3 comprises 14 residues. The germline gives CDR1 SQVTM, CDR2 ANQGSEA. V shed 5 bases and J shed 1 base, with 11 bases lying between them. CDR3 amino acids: CSVRPLRNTGELFF. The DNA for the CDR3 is TGCAGCGTTCGCCCCTTGCGGAACACCGGGGAGCTGTTTTTT.

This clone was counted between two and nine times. In DNA form, the CDR3 reads TGTGCCAGCAGTTTATCTTGGGGGGGTGGGAACACTGAAGCTTTCTTT. It encodes CASSLSWGGGNTEAFF. The V gene is TRBV27, the J gene TRBJ1-1, with a tentative D call TRBD1 (5 bases). Trimming cost V 0 bases and J 1 base, with 12 bases left between them. The CDR3 loop spans 16 amino acids. Germline V CDR1 and CDR2: MNHEY, SMNVEV (reference sequence).

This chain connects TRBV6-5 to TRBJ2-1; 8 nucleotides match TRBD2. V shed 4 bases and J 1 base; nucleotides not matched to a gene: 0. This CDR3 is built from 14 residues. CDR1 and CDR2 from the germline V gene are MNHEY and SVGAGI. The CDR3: CASSSSGSYNEQFF. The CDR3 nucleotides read TGTGCCAGCAGTTCTAGCGGGTCCTACAATGAGCAGTTCTTC.

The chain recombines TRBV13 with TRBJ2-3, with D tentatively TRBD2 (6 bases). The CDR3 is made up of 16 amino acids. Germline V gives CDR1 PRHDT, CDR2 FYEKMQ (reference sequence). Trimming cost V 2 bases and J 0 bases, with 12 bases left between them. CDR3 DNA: TGTGCCAGCAGCTTACGCGGGAACACTAGCACAGATACGCAGTATTTT. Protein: CASSLRGNTSTDTQYF.

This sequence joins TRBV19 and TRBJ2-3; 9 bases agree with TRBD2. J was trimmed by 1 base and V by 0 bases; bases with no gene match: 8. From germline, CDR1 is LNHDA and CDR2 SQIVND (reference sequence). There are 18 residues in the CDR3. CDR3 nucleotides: TGTGCCAGTAGTATAGATCTGGCGGGAGGGCCCGGCACAGATACGCAGTATTTT. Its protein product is CASSIDLAGGPGTDTQYF.

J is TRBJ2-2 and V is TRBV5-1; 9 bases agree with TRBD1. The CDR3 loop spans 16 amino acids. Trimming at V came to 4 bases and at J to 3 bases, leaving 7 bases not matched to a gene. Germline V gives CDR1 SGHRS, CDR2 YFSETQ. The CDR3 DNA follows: TGCGCCAGCAGCCTTACAGGGGGCCGATACACCGGGGAGCTGTTTTTT. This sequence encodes CASSLTGGRYTGELFF.